This T cell receptor (beta chain) derives from a study of cytomegalovirus exposure and HLA in healthy donors. Study findings and constraints: CMV antigen specificity was confirmed in vitro for a few CMV-associated chains. In a later analysis, around 18,000 TCR beta sequences were associated with HLA alleles at 0.05 false discovery rate. Rare TCR sequences predominated, though certain public TCRs were found in many donors.

Germline CDR1 and CDR2: SGHRS and YFSETQ. The ends were cut back, 0 bases at V and 8 bases at J, with 14 bases in the middle. CDR3 length equals 14 residues. Researchers ran the PCR with 60 Vbeta and 13 Jbeta primers. Clones were sequenced by immunoSEQ multiplex PCR, and TCRdb holds only the in-frame ones, with some missing. This sample has roughly 260,000 clones, with 84% found just once. A note on this clone: No antigen is known for it.

Source material: PBMCs. This sequence originates from a woman between 35 and 50 years old in good health and CMV-seropositive. The chain is built from TRBV5-1 and TRBJ1-1; a possible D gene is TRBD1 (6 bases). For the CDR3, the DNA is TGCGCCAGCAGCTTGGTGGCAGGGGATGTGGAAGCTTTCTTT. This gives the protein CASSLVAGDVEAFF.